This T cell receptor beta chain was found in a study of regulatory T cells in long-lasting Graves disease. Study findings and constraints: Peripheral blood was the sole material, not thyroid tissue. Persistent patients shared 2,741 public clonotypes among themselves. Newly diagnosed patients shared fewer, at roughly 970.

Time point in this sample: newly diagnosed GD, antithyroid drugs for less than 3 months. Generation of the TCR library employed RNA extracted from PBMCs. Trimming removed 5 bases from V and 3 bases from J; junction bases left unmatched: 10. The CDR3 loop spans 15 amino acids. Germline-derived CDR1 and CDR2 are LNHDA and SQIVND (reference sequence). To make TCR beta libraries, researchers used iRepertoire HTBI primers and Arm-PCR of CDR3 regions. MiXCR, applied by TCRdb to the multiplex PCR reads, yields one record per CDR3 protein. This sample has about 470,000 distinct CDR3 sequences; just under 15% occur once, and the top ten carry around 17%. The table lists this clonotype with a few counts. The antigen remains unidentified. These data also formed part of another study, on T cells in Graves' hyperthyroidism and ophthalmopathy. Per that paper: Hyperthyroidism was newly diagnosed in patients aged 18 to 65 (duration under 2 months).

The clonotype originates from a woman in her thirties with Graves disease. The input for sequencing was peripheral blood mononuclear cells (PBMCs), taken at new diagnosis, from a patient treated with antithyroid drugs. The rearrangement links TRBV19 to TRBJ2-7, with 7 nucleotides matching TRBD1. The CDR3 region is CASSRALQGFYEQYF. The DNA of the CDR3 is TGTGCCAGTAGTCGCGCCCTACAGGGGTTCTACGAGCAGTACTTC.